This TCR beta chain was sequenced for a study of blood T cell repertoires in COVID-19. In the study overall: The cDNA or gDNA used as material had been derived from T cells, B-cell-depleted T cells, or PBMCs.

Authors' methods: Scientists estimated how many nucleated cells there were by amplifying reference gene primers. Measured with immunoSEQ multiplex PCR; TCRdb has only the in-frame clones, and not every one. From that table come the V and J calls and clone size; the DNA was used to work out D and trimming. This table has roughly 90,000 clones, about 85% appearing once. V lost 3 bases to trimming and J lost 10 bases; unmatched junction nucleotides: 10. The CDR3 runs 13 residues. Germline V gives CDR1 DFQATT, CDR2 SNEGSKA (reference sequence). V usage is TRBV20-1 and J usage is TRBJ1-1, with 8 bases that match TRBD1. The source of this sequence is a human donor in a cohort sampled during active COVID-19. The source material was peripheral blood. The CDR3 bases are TGCAGTGCTAGTTGGGGGACAGGAGTGGGAGCTTTCTTT. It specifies CSASWGTGVGAFF.